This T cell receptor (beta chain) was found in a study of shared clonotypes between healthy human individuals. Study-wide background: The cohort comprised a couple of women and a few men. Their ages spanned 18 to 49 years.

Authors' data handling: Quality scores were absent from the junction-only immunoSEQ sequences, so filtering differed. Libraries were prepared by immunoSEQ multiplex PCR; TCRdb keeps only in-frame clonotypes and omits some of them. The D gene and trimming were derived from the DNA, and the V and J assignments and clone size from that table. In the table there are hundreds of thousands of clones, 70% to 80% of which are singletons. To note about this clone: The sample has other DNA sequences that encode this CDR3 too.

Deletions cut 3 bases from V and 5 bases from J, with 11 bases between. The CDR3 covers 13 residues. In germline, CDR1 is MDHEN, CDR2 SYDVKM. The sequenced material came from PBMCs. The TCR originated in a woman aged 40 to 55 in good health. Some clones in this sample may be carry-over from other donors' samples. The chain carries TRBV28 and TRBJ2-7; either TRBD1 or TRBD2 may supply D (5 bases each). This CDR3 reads CASSFEGLDEQYF. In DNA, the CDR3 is TGTGCCAGCAGTTTTGAGGGGCTGGACGAGCAGTACTTC. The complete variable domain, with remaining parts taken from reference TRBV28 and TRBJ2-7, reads DVKVTQSSRYLVKRTGEKVFLECVQDMDHENMFWYRQDPGLGLRLIYFSYDVKMKEKGDIPEGYSVSREKKERFSLILESASTNQTSMYLCASSFEGLDEQYFGPGTRLTVT.